The table lists the clone carrying this T cell receptor (beta chain) with many counts. TCRdb re-analysed the PCR reads in MiXCR, keeping a single row per CDR3 protein. The data show about 11,000 distinct CDR3 sequences, 52% seen once. These data originate in a study of tumor-infiltrating lymphocytes in oesophageal squamous cell carcinoma. This CDR3 has 15 residues. V was cut by 0 bases and J by 7 bases, with 13 bases left in between. Germline V gene sequence: CDR1 MNHNY, CDR2 SVGAGI (reference sequence). This receptor was identified in a female donor with esophageal squamous cell carcinoma. V is TRBV6-6 and J is TRBJ1-5; D is possibly TRBD1 (5 bases). The sample was esophageal tumor tissue. The CDR3 is CASSYSGEVGQPQHF. CDR3 coding DNA: TGTGCCAGCAGTTACTCGGGGGAGGTGGGGCAGCCCCAGCATTTT.